A single sample gave rise to the 10 T cell receptor beta chains below, sequenced in a study of blood T cell repertoires in COVID-19 (dated by TCRdb to about 2020). The library was made by the immunoSEQ multiplex PCR assay. TCRdb's version of the immuneACCESS table is confined to in-frame rearrangements and falls short of the full clone set. An unresolved V gene accounts for under half of the shortfall where checked; the remainder is of unknown origin. The sample table contains some 200,000 clones; only one count was recorded for around 80% of them. About 7.7% of the sample is in the top ten clones. Sequenced sample: PBMCs or T cells enriched from blood (not recorded which). The receptors were gathered from a middle-aged woman with acute COVID-19.

In its sample, this clone was seen a few times. This sequence joins TRBV24-1 and TRBJ2-7; 7 bases map to TRBD2. The V gene end was trimmed by 1 base and the J gene end by 5 bases; junction bases not matched to a gene: 4. Per germline, CDR1 KGHDR and CDR2 SFDVKD. CDR3 length equals 14 residues. The CDR3 sequence is CATSDFGGSHEQYF. As DNA, the CDR3 is TGTGCCACCAGTGATTTCGGGGGGAGCCACGAGCAGTACTTC.

The V and J genes are TRBV3-1 (or the pseudogene TRBV3-2) and TRBJ2-6, with TRBD2 matching 15 bases. This CDR3 is built from 19 residues. V was clipped by 5 bases and J by 1 base; unmatched bases: 6. Germline CDR1 reads LGHDT; CDR2 reads YNNKEL (reference sequence). CDR3 DNA sequence: TGTGCCAGCAGCTCCCGGACTAGCGGGGGGGCTTCTGGGGCCAACGTCCTGACTTTC. Translated: CASSSRTSGGASGANVLTF.

The chain couples TRBV3-1 (or the pseudogene TRBV3-2) to TRBJ1-3; D gene unclear. The CDR3 totals 16 residues. V was shortened by 4 bases and J by 0 bases, with 13 bases between the two germline ends. In germline, CDR1 is LGHDT, CDR2 YNNKEL (reference sequence). In DNA, the CDR3 is TGTGCCAGCAGCCCGACTAGGAGAAGCTCTGGAAACACCATATATTTT. Residues: CASSPTRRSSGNTIYF.

This clone has more than one count but fewer than ten. V and J are TRBV19 and TRBJ1-2, with a possible D match to TRBD1 (6 bases). Trimming cost V 5 bases and J 8 bases, with 15 bases left between them. The CDR3 consists of 13 residues. Germline V gives CDR1 LNHDA, CDR2 SQIVND (reference sequence). The CDR3 DNA reads as TGTGCCAGTAGTCCCACAAGCAGGGGCGGCTACACCTTC. Its protein is CASSPTSRGGYTF.

This clone has a handful of counts. One end of the junction varies from germline; a read error may be responsible. The chain recombines TRBV9 with TRBJ1-5; D not certain. Germline V lookup: CDR1 SGDLS, CDR2 YYNGEE. The CDR3 extends over 15 amino acids. CDR3 bases: TGTGCCAGCAGCGTAGGGATCGGCAGAGATCAGGCCCAGCATTTT. Its protein is CASSVGIGRDQAQHF.

This sequence joins TRBV6-6 and TRBJ1-4; D possibly corresponds to TRBD1 (5 bases). V was pared by 2 bases and J by 4 bases, with 8 bases between. Germline-derived CDR1 and CDR2 are MNHNY and SVGAGI (reference sequence). The CDR3 is 14 amino acids. The CDR3 DNA reads TGTGCCAGCAGTTACCAGGGCTTTAATGAAAAACTGTTTTTT. As protein: CASSYQGFNEKLFF.

The rearrangement links TRBV3-1 (or the pseudogene TRBV3-2) to TRBJ2-7, with 9 positions matching TRBD1. CDR1 is LGHDT, CDR2 YNNKEL, per germline (reference sequence). The trim removed 3 bases at V and 2 bases at J, leaving 2 bases unmatched. There are 14 residues in the CDR3. The CDR3 DNA follows: TGTGCCAGCAGCCAGGGGACAGGGACCTACGAGCAGTACTTC. This translates into CASSQGTGTYEQYF.

The J gene is TRBJ2-5, the V gene TRBV9; 8 nucleotides line up with TRBD2. The junction had 8 bases not matched to a gene; V was cut back by 0 bases and J by 1 base. This CDR3 spans 17 amino acids. In germline, CDR1 is SGDLS, CDR2 YYNGEE. The CDR3, as DNA: TGTGCCAGCAGCGTAGGAGCTAGCGGGTACCTCCAAGAGACCCAGTACTTC. It encodes CASSVGASGYLQETQYF.

The chain is built from TRBV5-1 and TRBJ2-3; 12 bases agree with TRBD2. J gave up 6 bases and V 3 bases, and 8 bases lay outside the gene matches. CDR3 length: 16 residues. Germline V CDR1 and CDR2: SGHRS, YFSETQ. CDR3 sequence reads: CASSSSLAGGPDTQYF. DNA of the CDR3: TGCGCCAGCAGCTCCAGCCTAGCGGGAGGGCCGGATACGCAGTATTTT.

This chain uses TRBV19 with TRBJ1-2; TRBD1 is a possible D gene (5 bases). The CDR3 sequence is 14 residues long. CDR1 is LNHDA, CDR2 SQIVND, per germline (reference sequence). V was clipped by 3 bases and J by 3 bases, with 11 bases between them. In DNA, the CDR3 is TGTGCCAGTAGTATTCCAGGGATAGACTATGGCTACACCTTC. Translating it yields CASSIPGIDYGYTF.